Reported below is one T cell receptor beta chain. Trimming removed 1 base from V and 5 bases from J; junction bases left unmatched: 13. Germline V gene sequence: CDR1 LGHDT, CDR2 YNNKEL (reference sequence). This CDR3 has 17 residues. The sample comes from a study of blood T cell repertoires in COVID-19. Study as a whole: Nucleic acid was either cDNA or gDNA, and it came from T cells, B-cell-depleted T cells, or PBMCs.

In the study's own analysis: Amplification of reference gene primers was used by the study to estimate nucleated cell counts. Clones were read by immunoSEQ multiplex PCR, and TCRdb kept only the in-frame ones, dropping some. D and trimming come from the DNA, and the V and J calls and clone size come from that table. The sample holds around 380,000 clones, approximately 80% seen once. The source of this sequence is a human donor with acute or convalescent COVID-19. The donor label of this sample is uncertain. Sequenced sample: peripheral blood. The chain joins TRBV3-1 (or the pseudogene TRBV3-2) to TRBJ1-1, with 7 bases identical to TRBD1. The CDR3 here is CASSQGVGTGERTEAFF. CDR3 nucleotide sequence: TGTGCCAGCAGCCAAGGGGTCGGAACAGGGGAGCGAACTGAAGCTTTCTTT.